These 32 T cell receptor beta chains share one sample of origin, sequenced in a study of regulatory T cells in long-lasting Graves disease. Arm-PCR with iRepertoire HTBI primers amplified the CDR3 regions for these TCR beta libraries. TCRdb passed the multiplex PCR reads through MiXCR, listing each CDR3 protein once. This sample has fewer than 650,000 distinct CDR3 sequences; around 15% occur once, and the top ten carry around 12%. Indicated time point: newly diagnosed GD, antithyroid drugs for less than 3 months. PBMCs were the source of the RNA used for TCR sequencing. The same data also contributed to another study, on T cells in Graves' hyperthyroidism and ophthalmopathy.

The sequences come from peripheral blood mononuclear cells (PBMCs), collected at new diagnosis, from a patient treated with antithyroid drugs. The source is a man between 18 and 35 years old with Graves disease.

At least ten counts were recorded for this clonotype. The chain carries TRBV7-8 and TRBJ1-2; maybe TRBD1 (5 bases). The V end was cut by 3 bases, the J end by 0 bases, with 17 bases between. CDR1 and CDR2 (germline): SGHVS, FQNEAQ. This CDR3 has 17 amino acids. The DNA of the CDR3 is TGTGCCAGCAGCTTCGCGTGGCAGGGTACCTCTAACTATGGCTACACCTTC. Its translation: CASSFAWQGTSNYGYTF.

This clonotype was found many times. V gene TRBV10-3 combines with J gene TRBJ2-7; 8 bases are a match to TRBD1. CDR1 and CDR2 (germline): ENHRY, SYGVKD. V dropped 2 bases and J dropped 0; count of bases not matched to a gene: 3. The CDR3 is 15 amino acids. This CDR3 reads CAISETGQVSYEQYF. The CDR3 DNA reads TGTGCCATCAGTGAGACGGGACAGGTCTCCTACGAGCAGTACTTC.

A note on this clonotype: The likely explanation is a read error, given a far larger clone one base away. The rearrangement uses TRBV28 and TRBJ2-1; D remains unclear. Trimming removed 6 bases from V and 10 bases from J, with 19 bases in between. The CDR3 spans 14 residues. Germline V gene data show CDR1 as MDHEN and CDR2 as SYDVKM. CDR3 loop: CASRTGSGFYEQFF. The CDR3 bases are TGTGCCAGCAGGACCGGGTCAGGATTTTACGAGCAGTTCTTC.

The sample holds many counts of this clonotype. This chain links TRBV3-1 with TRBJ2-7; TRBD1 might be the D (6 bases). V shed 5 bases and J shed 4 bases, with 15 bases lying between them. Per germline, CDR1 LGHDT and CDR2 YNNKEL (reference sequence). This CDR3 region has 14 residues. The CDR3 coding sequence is TGTGCCAGCAGCGCGGCCGAGGGGGAATACGAGCAGTACTTC. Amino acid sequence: CASSAAEGEYEQYF.

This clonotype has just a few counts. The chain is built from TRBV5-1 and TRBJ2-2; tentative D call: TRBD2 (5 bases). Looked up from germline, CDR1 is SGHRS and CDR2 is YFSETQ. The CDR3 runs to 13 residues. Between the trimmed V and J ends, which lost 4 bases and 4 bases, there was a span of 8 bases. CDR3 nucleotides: TGCGCCAGCAGCGAGGGTATCACCGGGGAGCTGTTTTTT. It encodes CASSEGITGELFF.

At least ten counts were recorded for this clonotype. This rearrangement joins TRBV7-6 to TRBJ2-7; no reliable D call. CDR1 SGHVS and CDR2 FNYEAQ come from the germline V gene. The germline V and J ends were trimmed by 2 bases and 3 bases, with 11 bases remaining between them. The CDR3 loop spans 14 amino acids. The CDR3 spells CASSLTTKNYEQYF. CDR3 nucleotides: TGTGCCAGCAGCTTAACTACGAAGAACTACGAGCAGTACTTC.

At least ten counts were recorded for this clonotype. This CDR3 reads CASSLFVRGTDTQYF. The CDR3 coding sequence is TGTGCCAGCAGTTTATTTGTCAGGGGCACAGATACGCAGTATTTT. V usage is TRBV27 and J usage is TRBJ2-3; possibly TRBD1 for D (5 bases). The germline gives CDR1 MNHEY, CDR2 SMNVEV (reference sequence). Deletions cut 1 base from V and 1 base from J, with 9 bases between. The CDR3 is 15 amino acids.

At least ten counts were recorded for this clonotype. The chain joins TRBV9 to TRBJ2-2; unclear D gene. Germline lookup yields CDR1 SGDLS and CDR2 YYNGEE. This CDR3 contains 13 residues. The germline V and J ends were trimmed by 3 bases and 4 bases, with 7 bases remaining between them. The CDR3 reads CASSGTTTGELFF. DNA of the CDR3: TGTGCCAGCAGCGGGACGACCACCGGGGAGCTGTTTTTT. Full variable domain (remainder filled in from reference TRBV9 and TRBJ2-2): DSGVTQTPKHLITATGQRVTLRCSPRSGDLSVYWYQQSLDQGLQFLIQYYNGEERAKGNILERFSAQQFPDLHSELNLSSLELGDSALYFCASSGTTTGELFFGEGSRLTVL.

CDR3 loop: CASGLGEGMNTEAFF. CDR3 nucleotides: TGTGCTAGTGGTTTGGGGGAAGGAATGAACACTGAAGCTTTCTTT. V and J are TRBV12-5 and TRBJ1-1; D gene unclear. This CDR3 has 15 amino acids. The V and J ends lost 1 base and 0 bases respectively, with 9 bases between them. Germline CDR1 is LGHNT and CDR2 is FRNRAP.

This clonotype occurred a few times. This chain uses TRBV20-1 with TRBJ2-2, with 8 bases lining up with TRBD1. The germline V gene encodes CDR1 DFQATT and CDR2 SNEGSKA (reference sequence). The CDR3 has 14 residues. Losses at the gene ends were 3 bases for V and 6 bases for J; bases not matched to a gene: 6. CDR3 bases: TGCAGTGCTAGTCAGGGGGCGAGAGCCGGGGAGCTGTTTTTT. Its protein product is CSASQGARAGELFF.

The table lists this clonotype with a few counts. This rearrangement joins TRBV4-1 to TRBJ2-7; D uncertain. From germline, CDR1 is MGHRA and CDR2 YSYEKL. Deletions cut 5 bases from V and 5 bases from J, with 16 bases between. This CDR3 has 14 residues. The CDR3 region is CASSWVVGNDEQYF. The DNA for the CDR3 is TGCGCCAGCAGCTGGGTGGTTGGAAACGACGAGCAGTACTTC.

The CDR3 region has the DNA TGTGCCACCAGCAGGCAGCCGGGGGGAGGCCAGTACTTC. Residues: CATSRQPGGGQYF. This chain uses TRBV15 with TRBJ2-5; 7 nucleotides line up with TRBD2. The CDR3 extends over 13 amino acids. Germline CDR1 LNHNV, CDR2 YYDKDF (reference sequence). The J segment lost 10 bases and the V segment lost 3 bases, leaving 8 bases of the junction unmatched.

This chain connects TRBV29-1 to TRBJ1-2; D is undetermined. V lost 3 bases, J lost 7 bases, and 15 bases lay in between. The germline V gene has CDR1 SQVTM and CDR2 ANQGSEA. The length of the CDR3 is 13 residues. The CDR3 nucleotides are TGCAGCGTTGATCCCGTGGGTGCCCCTGGCTACACCTTC. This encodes CSVDPVGAPGYTF.

CDR3 sequence reads: CASSLTWVGTGGEQYF. The CDR3 nucleotides are TGTGCCAGCAGCCTTACGTGGGTGGGGACTGGGGGGGAGCAGTACTTC. The chain uses TRBV11-2 and TRBJ2-7, with D perhaps TRBD2 (6 bases). Trimming removed 5 bases from V and 7 bases from J, with 24 bases in between. CDR3 size: 16 residues. Germline V lookup: CDR1 SGHAT, CDR2 FQNNGV.

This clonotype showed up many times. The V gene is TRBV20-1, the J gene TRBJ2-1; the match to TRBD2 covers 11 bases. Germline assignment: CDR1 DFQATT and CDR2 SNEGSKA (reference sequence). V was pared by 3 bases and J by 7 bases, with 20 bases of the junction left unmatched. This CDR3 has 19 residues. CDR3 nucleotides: TGCAGTGCTAGGATCTCAACCCTTAAAACTAGCGGGAGTTATAATGAGCAGTTCTTC. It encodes CSARISTLKTSGSYNEQFF.

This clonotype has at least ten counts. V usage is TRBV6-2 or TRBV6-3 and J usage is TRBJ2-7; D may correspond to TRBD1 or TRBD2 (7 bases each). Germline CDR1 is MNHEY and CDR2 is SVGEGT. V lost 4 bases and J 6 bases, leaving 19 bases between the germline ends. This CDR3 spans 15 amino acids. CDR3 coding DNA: TGTGCCAGCAGTTCACGACAGGGAGGGGGCGTCGAGCAGTACTTC. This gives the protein CASSSRQGGGVEQYF.

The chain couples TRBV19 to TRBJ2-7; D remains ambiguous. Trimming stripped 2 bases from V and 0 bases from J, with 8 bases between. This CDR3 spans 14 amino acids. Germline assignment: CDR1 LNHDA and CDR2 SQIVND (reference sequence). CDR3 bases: TGTGCCAGTAGTATATCGACGGCCTCCTACGAGCAGTACTTC. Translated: CASSISTASYEQYF.

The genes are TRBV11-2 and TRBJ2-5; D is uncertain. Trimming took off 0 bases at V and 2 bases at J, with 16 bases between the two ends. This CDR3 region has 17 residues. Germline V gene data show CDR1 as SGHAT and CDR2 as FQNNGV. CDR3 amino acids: CASSLDPPRQSQETQYF. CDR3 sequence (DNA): TGTGCCAGCAGCTTAGATCCTCCGCGTCAATCACAAGAGACCCAGTACTTC.

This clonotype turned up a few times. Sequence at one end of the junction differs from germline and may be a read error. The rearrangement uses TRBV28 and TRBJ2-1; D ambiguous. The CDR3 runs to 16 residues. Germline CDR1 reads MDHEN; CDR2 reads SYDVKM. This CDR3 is CASSHAALSSHNEQFF. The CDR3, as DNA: TGTGCCAGCAGCCACGCCGCGCTGAGCTCCCACAATGAGCAGTTCTTC.

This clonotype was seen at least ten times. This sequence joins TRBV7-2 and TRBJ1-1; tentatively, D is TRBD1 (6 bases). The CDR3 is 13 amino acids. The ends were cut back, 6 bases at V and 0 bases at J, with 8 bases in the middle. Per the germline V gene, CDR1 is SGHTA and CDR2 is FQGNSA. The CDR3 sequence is CASRWGLNTEAFF. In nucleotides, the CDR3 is TGTGCCAGCAGGTGGGGGCTGAACACTGAAGCTTTCTTT. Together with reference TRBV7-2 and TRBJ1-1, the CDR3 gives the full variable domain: GAGVSQSPSNKVTEKGKDVELRCDPISGHTALYWYRQSLGQGLEFLIYFQGNSAPDKSGLPSDRFSAERTGGSVSTLTIQRTQQEDSAVYLCASRWGLNTEAFFGQGTRLTVV.

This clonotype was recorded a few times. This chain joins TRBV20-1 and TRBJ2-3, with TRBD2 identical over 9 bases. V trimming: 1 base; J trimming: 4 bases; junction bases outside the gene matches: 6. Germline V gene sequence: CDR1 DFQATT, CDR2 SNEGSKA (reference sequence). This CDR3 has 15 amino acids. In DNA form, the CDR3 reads TGCAGTGCTAGAGTACTAGCGGGCGGGGCAGATACGCAGTATTTT. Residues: CSARVLAGGADTQYF.

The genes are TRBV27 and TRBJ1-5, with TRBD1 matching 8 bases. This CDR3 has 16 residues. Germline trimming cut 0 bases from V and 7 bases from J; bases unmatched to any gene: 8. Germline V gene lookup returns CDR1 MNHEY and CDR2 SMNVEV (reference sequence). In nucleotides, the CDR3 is TGTGCCAGCAGTTTATCCGGGACAGGAGTTTACCAGCCCCAGCATTTT. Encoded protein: CASSLSGTGVYQPQHF.

CDR3 DNA sequence: TGTGCCAGCACCGTCCGACAGGAGACACCCTACGAGCAGTACTTC. As protein: CASTVRQETPYEQYF. V is TRBV6-1 and J is TRBJ2-7, with D perhaps TRBD1 (6 bases). This CDR3 is built from 15 residues. Germline loops: CDR1 MNHNS, CDR2 SASEGT. Trimming pared 7 bases from V and 2 bases from J, leaving 18 bases between.

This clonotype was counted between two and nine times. The CDR3 region is CASSLGTRGDYEQYF. In DNA, the CDR3 is TGTGCCAGCAGCTTGGGGACGAGGGGGGACTACGAGCAGTACTTC. This chain uses TRBV5-4 with TRBJ2-7, with D perhaps matching TRBD1 or TRBD2 (6 bases each). The length of the CDR3 is 15 residues. Germline CDR1 is SGHNT and CDR2 is YYREEE (reference sequence). With 0 bases removed from V and 3 bases from J, the gap between germline ends came to 13 bases.

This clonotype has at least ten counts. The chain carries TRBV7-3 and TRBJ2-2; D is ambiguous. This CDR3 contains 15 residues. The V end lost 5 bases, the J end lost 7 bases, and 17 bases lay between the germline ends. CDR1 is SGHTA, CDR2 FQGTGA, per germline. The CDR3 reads CASSEGPLERGELFF. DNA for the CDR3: TGTGCCAGCAGCGAAGGGCCGCTAGAACGCGGGGAGCTGTTTTTT.

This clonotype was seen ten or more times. The CDR3 here is CASSLAAMSSYNEQFF. CDR3 in DNA: TGTGCCAGCAGCTTAGCGGCAATGAGCTCCTACAATGAGCAGTTCTTC. The chain uses TRBV11-2 and TRBJ2-1; unclear D gene. The CDR3 runs 16 residues. Germline V gene sequence: CDR1 SGHAT, CDR2 FQNNGV. V lost 1 base to trimming and J lost 0 bases, with 10 bases between them.

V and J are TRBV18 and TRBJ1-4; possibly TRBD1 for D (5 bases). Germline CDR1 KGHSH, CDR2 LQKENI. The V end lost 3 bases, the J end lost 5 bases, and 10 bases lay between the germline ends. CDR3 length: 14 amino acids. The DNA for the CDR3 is TGTGCCAGCTCACCTTCGACAGTCAATGAAAAACTGTTTTTT. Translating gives CASSPSTVNEKLFF.

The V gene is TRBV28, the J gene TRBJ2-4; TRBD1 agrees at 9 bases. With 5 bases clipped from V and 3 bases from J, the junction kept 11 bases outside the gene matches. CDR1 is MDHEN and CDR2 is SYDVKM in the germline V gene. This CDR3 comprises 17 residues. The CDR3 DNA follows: TGTGCCAGCAGTCTCCGAAGGACAGGGGTAGTCAAAAACATTCAGTACTTC. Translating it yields CASSLRRTGVVKNIQYF.

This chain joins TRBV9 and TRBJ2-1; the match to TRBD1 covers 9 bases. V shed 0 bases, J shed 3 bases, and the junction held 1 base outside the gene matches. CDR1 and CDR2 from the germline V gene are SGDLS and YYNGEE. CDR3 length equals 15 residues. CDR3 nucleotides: TGTGCCAGCAGCGTAGAGACAGGGGGCTACAATGAGCAGTTCTTC. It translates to CASSVETGGYNEQFF.

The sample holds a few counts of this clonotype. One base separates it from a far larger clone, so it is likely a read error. CDR3 residues: CASSLTGVQEQYF. CDR3 nucleotide sequence: TGTGCCAGCAGTTTGACAGGGGTTCAGGAGCAGTACTTC. The rearrangement links TRBV27 to TRBJ2-7; 8 nucleotides align to TRBD1. Germline V gene sequence: CDR1 MNHEY, CDR2 SMNVEV (reference sequence). The CDR3 consists of 13 residues. V was pared by 3 bases and J by 7 bases, with 5 bases of the junction left unmatched.

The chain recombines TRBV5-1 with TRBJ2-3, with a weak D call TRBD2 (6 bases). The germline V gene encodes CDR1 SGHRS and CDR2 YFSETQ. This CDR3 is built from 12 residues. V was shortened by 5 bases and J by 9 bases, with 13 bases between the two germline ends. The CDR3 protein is CASREGAGTQYF. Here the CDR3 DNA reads TGCGCCAGCAGGGAGGGCGCGGGCACGCAGTATTTT.

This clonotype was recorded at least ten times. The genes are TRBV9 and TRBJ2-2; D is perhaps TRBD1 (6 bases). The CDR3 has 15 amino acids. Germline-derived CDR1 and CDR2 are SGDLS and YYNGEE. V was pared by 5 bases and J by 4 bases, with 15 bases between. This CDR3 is CASSRDTSLTGELFF. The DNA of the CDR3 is TGTGCCAGCAGTCGGGACACCTCGCTCACCGGGGAGCTGTTTTTT.